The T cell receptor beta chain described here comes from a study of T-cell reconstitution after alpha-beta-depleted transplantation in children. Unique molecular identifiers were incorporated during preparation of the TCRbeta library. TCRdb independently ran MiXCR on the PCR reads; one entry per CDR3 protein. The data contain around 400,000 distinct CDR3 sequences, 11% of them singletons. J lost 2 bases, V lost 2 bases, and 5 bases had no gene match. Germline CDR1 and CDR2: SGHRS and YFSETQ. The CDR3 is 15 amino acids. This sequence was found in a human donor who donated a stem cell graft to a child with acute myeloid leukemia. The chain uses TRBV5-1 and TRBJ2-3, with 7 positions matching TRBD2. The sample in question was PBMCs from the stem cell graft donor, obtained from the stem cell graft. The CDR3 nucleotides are TGCGCCAGCAGCTTCGCTAGCGGAAACACAGATACGCAGTATTTT. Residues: CASSFASGNTDTQYF. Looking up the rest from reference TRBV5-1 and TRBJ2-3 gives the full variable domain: KAGVTQTPRYLIKTRGQQVTLSCSPISGHRSVSWYQQTPGQGLQFLFEYFSETQRNKGNFPGRFSGRQFSNSRSEMNVSTLELGDSALYLCASSFASGNTDTQYFGPGTRLTVL.